One and the same sample provided the 27 T cell receptor beta chains below, sequenced in a study of T cells in localized non-small cell lung cancer. TCRdb's table, derived via immunoSEQ multiplex PCR, lists solely in-frame clones and lacks some. The sample holds approximately 3,200 clones; under 30% are singletons and the top ten take roughly 9%. Source: lung tumor tissue, taken before any cancer treatment. The receptors come from a man between 40 and 70 years old with stage I lung adenocarcinoma.

This clone was observed a handful of times. The chain recombines TRBV28 with TRBJ2-7; D not certain. Germline CDR1 is MDHEN and CDR2 is SYDVKM. V lost 5 bases and J lost 3, with 8 bases in between. The CDR3 sequence is 12 residues long. CDR3 DNA: TGTGCCAGCAGTCCCTTAGGCTACGAGCAGTACTTC. Translating gives CASSPLGYEQYF.

This sequence joins TRBV18 and TRBJ1-2, with TRBD1 matching 11 bases. Germline CDR1 is KGHSH and CDR2 is LQKENI. CDR3 length: 14 residues. The J segment lost 10 bases and the V segment lost 2 bases, leaving 6 bases of the junction unmatched. This chain's CDR3 is CASSPTGQGADYTF. As DNA, the CDR3 is TGTGCCAGCTCACCAACCGGACAGGGGGCAGACTACACCTTC.

This clone has a handful of counts. The rearrangement uses TRBV11-3 and TRBJ2-2, with D possibly matching TRBD1 (5 bases). The CDR3 is 15 residues long. Deletions cut 5 bases from V and 4 bases from J, with 14 bases between. Germline CDR1 is SGHNT and CDR2 is YENEEA. The chain's CDR3 is CASSASGQITGELFF. In DNA form, the CDR3 reads TGTGCCAGCAGCGCGTCAGGGCAGATCACCGGGGAGCTGTTTTTT.

A few counts support this clone. In DNA, the CDR3 is TGTGCCAGCAGCTTAGGACAGGGAGGGGGTCAGCCCCAGCATTTT. Residues: CASSLGQGGGQPQHF. V usage is TRBV7-5 and J usage is TRBJ1-5. TRBV7-5 is reported as a pseudogene. This CDR3 comprises 15 residues.

V and J are TRBV6-8 and TRBJ2-7, with D perhaps matching TRBD1 (6 bases). Trimming stripped 0 bases from V and 2 bases from J, with 11 bases between. The germline CDR1 and CDR2 sequences are MNHGY and SAAAGT. The CDR3 is 15 amino acids. The CDR3 here is CASSYSRGGPYEQYF. The DNA for the CDR3 is TGTGCCAGCAGTTACTCCAGGGGTGGACCCTACGAGCAGTACTTC.

The rearrangement joins TRBV9 to TRBJ1-4; tentatively, D is TRBD1 (5 bases). The CDR3 is 14 residues long. The V gene lost 5 bases and the J gene lost 7 bases, with 15 bases spanning the gap. Germline assignment: CDR1 SGDLS and CDR2 YYNGEE. In DNA, the CDR3 is TGTGCCAGCAGTGCTCTGGGGGTGGGTGAAAAACTGTTTTTT. This gives the protein CASSALGVGEKLFF.

The chain recombines TRBV6-8 with TRBJ1-2; D remains ambiguous. Per the germline V gene, CDR1 is MNHGY and CDR2 is SAAAGT. Deletions cut 0 bases from V and 4 bases from J, with 18 bases between. The CDR3 extends over 17 amino acids. CDR3: CASSYSPGSVSGYGYTF. CDR3 bases: TGTGCCAGCAGTTACTCACCAGGTTCAGTAAGCGGCTATGGCTACACCTTC.

The sample holds a few counts of this clone. The rearrangement uses TRBV11-3 and TRBJ1-1; D uncertain. The germline V and J ends were trimmed by 8 bases and 3 bases, with 19 bases remaining between them. The CDR3 is made up of 15 amino acids. Germline CDR1 and CDR2: SGHNT and YENEEA. The CDR3 spells CASVTRGGLYTEAFF. In DNA, the CDR3 is TGTGCCAGCGTTACCCGAGGAGGGCTGTACACTGAAGCTTTCTTT.

The rearrangement joins TRBV11-3 to TRBJ1-2; 7 bases match TRBD1. Germline V gene lookup returns CDR1 SGHNT and CDR2 YENEEA. With V trimmed by 5 bases and J by 2 bases, 8 bases remained unmatched. The length of the CDR3 is 15 residues. The CDR3 protein is CASSQSTGLNYGYTF. Written as DNA, the CDR3 is TGTGCCAGCAGCCAATCGACAGGGTTAAACTATGGCTACACCTTC.

CDR3 DNA: TGTGCCAGCAGCGCTAGCGGGAGAGGTGGCACAGATACGCAGTATTTT. Translating it yields CASSASGRGGTDTQYF. The V gene is TRBV9, the J gene TRBJ2-3; TRBD2 agrees at 10 bases. CDR1 and CDR2 from the germline V gene are SGDLS and YYNGEE. V shed 3 bases, J shed 1 base, and the junction held 5 bases outside the gene matches. The CDR3 totals 16 residues.

This rearrangement joins TRBV9 to TRBJ2-7; 7 nucleotides agree with TRBD1. This CDR3 has 14 amino acids. The trim removed 0 bases at V and 4 bases at J, leaving 4 bases unmatched. Germline V gene lookup returns CDR1 SGDLS and CDR2 YYNGEE. Here the CDR3 DNA reads TGTGCCAGCAGCGTAGCTCCAGGGGGTTACGAGCAGTACTTC. It translates to CASSVAPGGYEQYF.

This clone was picked up a small number of times. This chain uses TRBV19 with TRBJ2-5, with D maybe TRBD1 (6 bases). The germline V gene has CDR1 LNHDA and CDR2 SQIVND (reference sequence). The ends were cut back, 5 bases at V and 1 base at J, with 14 bases in the middle. The CDR3 consists of 15 residues. The CDR3 protein is CASSVQGSFQETQYF. The DNA for the CDR3 is TGTGCCAGTAGTGTACAGGGTAGTTTCCAAGAGACCCAGTACTTC.

This clone was observed a few times. This chain uses TRBV9 with TRBJ2-5; TRBD2 is a possible D gene (5 bases). The CDR3 is made up of 15 amino acids. The V gene's germline CDR1 is SGDLS and CDR2 YYNGEE. Trimming removed 1 base from V and 5 bases from J, with 15 bases in between. CDR3 amino acids: CASSVSPSLKETQYF. CDR3 DNA sequence: TGTGCCAGCAGCGTATCGCCTAGCTTGAAGGAGACCCAGTACTTC.

In this sample, this clone turned up a few times. The CDR3 sequence: CASSLGLAGYYNEQFF. The DNA of the CDR3 is TGTGCCAGCAGCTTAGGCCTGGCGGGATACTACAATGAGCAGTTCTTC. The chain couples TRBV13 to TRBJ2-1, with D possibly being TRBD2 (6 bases). This CDR3 comprises 16 residues. Trimming took 0 bases from V and 3 from J, leaving 12 bases between them. From germline, CDR1 is PRHDT and CDR2 FYEKMQ (reference sequence).

This CDR3 is CASSSIYSNQPQHF. Written as DNA, the CDR3 is TGTGCCAGTAGTTCCATTTATAGCAATCAGCCCCAGCATTTT. The chain uses TRBV19 and TRBJ1-5, with D uncertain. The germline gives CDR1 LNHDA, CDR2 SQIVND (reference sequence). V gave up 5 bases and J gave up 0 bases, with 8 bases separating them. The CDR3 extends over 14 amino acids.

As DNA, the CDR3 is TGTGCCAGCAGCGTTACAGGGACTAAACTGAACACCGGGGAGCTGTTTTTT. This encodes CASSVTGTKLNTGELFF. This chain links TRBV9 with TRBJ2-2; a weak D match, TRBD2 (7 bases). Germline values: CDR1 SGDLS, CDR2 YYNGEE. CDR3 length: 17 amino acids. Trimming stripped 2 bases from V and 1 base from J, with 15 bases between.

The chain has TRBV11-3 and TRBJ2-5; 11 bases agree with TRBD2. This CDR3 has 14 residues. The J segment lost 5 bases and the V segment lost 4 bases, leaving 3 bases of the junction unmatched. Per the germline V gene, CDR1 is SGHNT and CDR2 is YENEEA. The CDR3 loop is CASSSSGGWETQYF. In nucleotides, the CDR3 is TGTGCCAGCAGCTCTAGCGGGGGGTGGGAGACCCAGTACTTC. Looking up the rest from reference TRBV11-3 and TRBJ2-5 gives the full variable domain: EAGVVQSPRYKIIEKKQPVAFWCNPISGHNTLYWYLQNLGQGPELLIRYENEEAVDDSQLPKDRFSAERLKGVDSTLKIQPAELGDSAVYLCASSSSGGWETQYFGPGTRLLVL.

CDR3 in amino acids: CASSRAGEFTYNEQFF. CDR3 coding DNA: TGTGCCAGCAGCCGAGCGGGAGAATTCACTTACAATGAGCAGTTCTTC. The chain has TRBV11-3 and TRBJ2-1; 8 nucleotides agree with TRBD2. This CDR3 is 16 amino acids long. With V trimmed by 5 bases and J by 4 bases, 10 bases remained unmatched. Germline CDR1 and CDR2: SGHNT and YENEEA.

V is TRBV29-1 and J is TRBJ2-2, with 7 bases identical to TRBD1. The CDR3 runs to 16 residues. With 4 bases clipped from V and 0 bases from J, the junction kept 8 bases outside the gene matches. CDR1 is SQVTM and CDR2 is ANQGSEA in the germline V gene. CDR3 sequence reads: CSVGSQTGANTGELFF. CDR3 bases: TGCAGCGTTGGGTCCCAAACAGGGGCGAACACCGGGGAGCTGTTTTTT.

This chain links TRBV10-2 with TRBJ2-2; 10 nucleotides line up with TRBD2. CDR1 and CDR2 (germline): WSHSY, SAAADI. V lost 8 bases to trimming and J lost 1 base; unmatched junction nucleotides: 4. This CDR3 comprises 15 residues. The CDR3 sequence is CASEASGGNTGELFF. DNA of the CDR3: TGCGCCAGCGAGGCTAGCGGGGGGAACACCGGGGAGCTGTTTTTT.

In its sample, this clone is medium-sized. V and J are TRBV11-3 and TRBJ2-1; 8 bases fit TRBD2. The CDR3 is made up of 17 amino acids. After removal of 5 bases from V and 3 bases from J, the junction contained 12 bases not matched to a gene. Germline V CDR1 and CDR2: SGHNT, YENEEA. The CDR3 here is CASSPLLAGGNYNEQFF. CDR3 in DNA: TGTGCCAGCAGCCCCCTATTGGCGGGAGGAAACTACAATGAGCAGTTCTTC.

V gene TRBV15 combines with J gene TRBJ2-5, with D possibly called TRBD1 or TRBD2 (6 bases each). This CDR3 contains 16 residues. In germline, CDR1 is LNHNV, CDR2 YYDKDF (reference sequence). Trimming shortened V by 5 bases and J by 4 bases, and 20 bases separated the two germline ends. The CDR3 loop is CATSGGTTRGAETQYF. CDR3 DNA: TGTGCCACCAGCGGAGGGACAACTCGAGGGGCAGAGACCCAGTACTTC.

Only a few counts were recorded for this clone. The chain recombines TRBV6-8 with TRBJ2-1; 9 nucleotides align to TRBD2. Trimming at V came to 2 bases and at J to 7 bases, leaving 6 bases not matched to a gene. This CDR3 spans 15 amino acids. The germline CDR1 and CDR2 sequences are MNHGY and SAAAGT. The CDR3 DNA reads as TGTGCCAGCAGTTACGGGACTAGCTTGGGGAATGAGCAGTTCTTC. It specifies CASSYGTSLGNEQFF.

In its sample, this clone was seen a few times. The chain employs TRBV11-3 and TRBJ2-1; D may be TRBD1 (6 bases). Deletions cut 4 bases from V and 1 base from J, with 8 bases between. There are 14 residues in the CDR3. The V gene's germline CDR1 is SGHNT and CDR2 YENEEA. Written as DNA, the CDR3 is TGTGCCAGCAGCTCGACAGGTTCCTACAATGAGCAGTTCTTC. Translated, it gives CASSSTGSYNEQFF.

The J gene is TRBJ2-5, the V gene TRBV30; 9 bases agree with TRBD1. Per germline, CDR1 GTSNPN and CDR2 SVGIG (reference sequence). This CDR3 region has 13 residues. V gave up 3 bases and J gave up 6 bases; unmatched junction bases: 5. The CDR3 protein is CAWRGQGGQTQYF. The DNA for the CDR3 is TGTGCCTGGAGGGGACAGGGTGGACAGACCCAGTACTTC.

The rearrangement links TRBV19 to TRBJ2-6, with a weak D call TRBD1 (5 bases). The CDR3 runs 12 residues. Deletions cut 7 bases from V and 5 bases from J, with 6 bases between. Germline V gene data show CDR1 as LNHDA and CDR2 as SQIVND (reference sequence). DNA of the CDR3: TGTGCCAGTAAGGGGCGGGCCAACGTCCTGACTTTC. Protein sequence: CASKGRANVLTF.

This clone was counted between two and nine times. The chain employs TRBV28 and TRBJ2-6; D call uncertain. V lost 5 bases and J 1 base, leaving 3 bases between the germline ends. The germline V gene has CDR1 MDHEN and CDR2 SYDVKM. The CDR3 sequence is 13 residues long. The CDR3 reads CASSLSGANVLTF. In DNA form, the CDR3 reads TGTGCCAGCAGTCTGTCTGGGGCCAACGTCCTGACTTTC.